This T cell receptor beta chain was found in a study of T cell repertoires in cytomegalovirus infection. V lost 5 bases and J lost 3; bases outside the gene matches: 3. CDR3 length equals 14 residues. Note on this clonotype: Its antigen remains unidentified.

Study-level points and caveats: Identification of carriers of CMV plus the relevant HLA was performed using cumulative public TCR beta family frequency. It was HLA-C-restricted CMV-specific TCR beta clonotypes that dominated the response ex vivo.

TCRdb re-derived calls from the reads in MiXCR, one entry per CDR3 protein. The sample includes around 260,000 distinct CDR3 sequences, about 25% of them seen just once. The sequenced sample consisted of PBMCs. The receptor's source is a human donor in good health (CMV status not recorded). Some clones in this sample may be carry-over from other donors' samples. V and J are TRBV12-3 or TRBV12-4 and TRBJ1-2; 10 bases map to TRBD1. DNA for the CDR3: TGTGCCAGCAGTAGGGGGACAGGGGACTATGGCTACACCTTC. Translated: CASSRGTGDYGYTF.